The source of this TCR beta chain is a study of T cells after yellow fever vaccination. Study at large: When fractions had low cell numbers, they were prepared with SMART-Seq v4 Ultra Low Input.

MiXCR, applied by TCRdb to the 5' RACE reads, yields one record per CDR3 protein. Here the sample spans some 120,000 distinct CDR3 sequences, under 8% being singletons. Trimming shortened V by 5 bases and J by 8 bases, and 9 bases separated the two germline ends. This CDR3 contains 11 residues. Germline assignment: CDR1 SGHVS and CDR2 FNYEAQ. The sequenced sample was CD4+ T cells sorted from PBMCs, obtained 10 days after the first yellow fever vaccination. The sequence was obtained from a man younger than 35 who received the YFV17D yellow fever vaccine. The rearrangement links TRBV7-6 to TRBJ1-2; D is uncertain. DNA for the CDR3: TGTGCCAGCAGCCCACCAAGAGGCTACACCTTC. Its protein product is CASSPPRGYTF.